These 9 T cell receptor beta chains share one sample of origin, sequenced in a study of blood T cell repertoires in COVID-19. TCRdb keeps only in-frame clones here, not all; method: immunoSEQ multiplex PCR. The sample includes roughly 330,000 clones, roughly 86% seen only once; the top ten take about 5.2%. What was sequenced was PBMCs or T cells enriched from blood (not recorded which). These receptors originate from a woman aged 25 to 45 who had recovered from COVID-19.

The chain couples TRBV27 to TRBJ2-3; the match to TRBD2 covers 8 bases. V shed 3 bases, J shed 5 bases, and the junction held 10 bases outside the gene matches. The germline gives CDR1 MNHEY, CDR2 SMNVEV (reference sequence). The CDR3 has 16 amino acids. CDR3 DNA: TGTGCCAGCAGTTTTTTGCGGGGGGCTTCACAAGATACGCAGTATTTT. Its protein product is CASSFLRGASQDTQYF.

The rearrangement uses TRBV9 and TRBJ2-3, with 8 bases that match TRBD2. The CDR3 sequence is 15 residues long. J gave up 1 base and V 2 bases, and 3 bases lay outside the gene matches. Germline CDR1 reads SGDLS; CDR2 reads YYNGEE. CDR3 sequence: CASSVSGVGTDTQYF. CDR3 in DNA: TGTGCCAGCAGCGTTAGCGGGGTCGGCACAGATACGCAGTATTTT. The full variable domain, rest sourced from reference TRBV9 and TRBJ2-3, is DSGVTQTPKHLITATGQRVTLRCSPRSGDLSVYWYQQSLDQGLQFLIQYYNGEERAKGNILERFSAQQFPDLHSELNLSSLELGDSALYFCASSVSGVGTDTQYFGPGTRLTVL.

This chain uses TRBV7-8 with TRBJ2-2; 12 nucleotides agree with TRBD1. Losses at the gene ends were 5 bases for V and 10 bases for J; bases not matched to a gene: 8. This CDR3 has 15 residues. Germline V gives CDR1 SGHVS, CDR2 FQNEAQ. As DNA, the CDR3 is TGTGCCAGCAGCCCGACGGGACAGGGGGCGACGGAGCTGTTTTTT. It codes for CASSPTGQGATELFF.

The chain joins TRBV24-1 to TRBJ1-5, with D unresolved. This CDR3 spans 16 amino acids. V shed 0 bases and J shed 0 bases, with 8 bases lying between them. In germline, CDR1 is KGHDR, CDR2 SFDVKD. Here the CDR3 DNA reads TGTGCCACCAGTGATTTGGGGGAGGGTAGCAATCAGCCCCAGCATTTT. Translating it yields CATSDLGEGSNQPQHF.

V usage is TRBV19 and J usage is TRBJ1-1; 7 positions agree with TRBD1. The CDR3 consists of 14 residues. Germline CDR1 LNHDA, CDR2 SQIVND (reference sequence). V was clipped by 8 bases and J by 3 bases; unmatched bases: 9. The CDR3: CASRPIQGDTEAFF. CDR3 sequence (DNA): TGTGCCAGTCGTCCTATCCAGGGGGACACTGAAGCTTTCTTT.

The V and J genes are TRBV19 and TRBJ1-5, with 9 bases matching TRBD1. The CDR3 is 16 amino acids. Unmatched junction bases numbered 15, after V lost 7 bases and J lost 8 bases. Germline values: CDR1 LNHDA, CDR2 SQIVND (reference sequence). CDR3 amino acids: CASNPRPGQGREPQHF. The DNA of the CDR3 is TGTGCCAGTAACCCAAGACCGGGACAGGGAAGGGAGCCCCAGCATTTT.

This chain joins TRBV3-1 (or the pseudogene TRBV3-2) and TRBJ2-3; TRBD2 agrees at 13 bases. The germline V gene encodes CDR1 LGHDT and CDR2 YNNKEL (reference sequence). V was pared by 2 bases and J by 5 bases, with 13 bases of the junction left unmatched. This CDR3 is built from 19 residues. The CDR3 coding sequence is TGTGCCAGCAGCCAACTTATCACTAGCGGGGGGGCCGAGCAAGATACGCAGTATTTT. The encoded protein is CASSQLITSGGAEQDTQYF.

The chain uses TRBV4-3 and TRBJ2-7, with 9 bases lining up with TRBD2. Germline CDR1 and CDR2: LGHNA and YSLEER. V lost 0 bases, J lost 6 bases, and 12 bases stayed unmatched. This CDR3 is built from 17 residues. The CDR3 spells CASSQEGLAGTAGEQYF. The CDR3 nucleotides read TGCGCCAGCAGCCAAGAAGGGCTAGCGGGAACGGCGGGCGAGCAGTACTTC.

The chain uses TRBV19 and TRBJ1-2; 11 bases align to TRBD1. The CDR3 consists of 16 residues. V was clipped by 5 bases and J by 7 bases; unmatched bases: 12. Germline CDR1 is LNHDA and CDR2 is SQIVND (reference sequence). CDR3: CASSPGYGQGAGGYTF. The CDR3 DNA follows: TGTGCCAGTAGTCCTGGATACGGACAGGGGGCAGGTGGCTACACCTTC.